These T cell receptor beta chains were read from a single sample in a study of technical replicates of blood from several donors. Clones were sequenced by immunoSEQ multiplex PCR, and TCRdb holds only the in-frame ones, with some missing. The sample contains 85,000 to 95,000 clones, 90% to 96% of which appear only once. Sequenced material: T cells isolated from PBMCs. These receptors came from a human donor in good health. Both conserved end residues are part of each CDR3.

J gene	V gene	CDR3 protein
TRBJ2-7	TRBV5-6	CASSRGFREQYF
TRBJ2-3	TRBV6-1	CASRRGKDTQYF
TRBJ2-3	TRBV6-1	CASKQGSDTQYF
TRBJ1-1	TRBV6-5	CASFRGTTEAFF
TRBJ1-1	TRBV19	CASSIDLKGIRNTEAFF
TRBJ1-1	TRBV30	CAWNVRTNTEAFF
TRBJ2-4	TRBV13	CASSFDRSKNIQYF
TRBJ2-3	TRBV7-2	CASSLGVDTQYF
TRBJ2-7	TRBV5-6	CASSLVTGGNEQYF
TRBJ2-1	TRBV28	CASSDPLAGAYNEQFF
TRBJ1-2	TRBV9	CASSLSGNYGYTF
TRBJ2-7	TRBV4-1	CASSQGNRDRVYEQYF
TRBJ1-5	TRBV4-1	CASSRVQGSSNQPQHF
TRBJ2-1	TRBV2	CASSMTGDEQFF
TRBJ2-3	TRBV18	CASSPPFGGASTDTQYF
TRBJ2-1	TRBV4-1	CASSWRASGSNEQFF
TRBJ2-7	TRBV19	CASSITDSYGQYF
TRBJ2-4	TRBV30	CAWSVLVLAKNIQYF
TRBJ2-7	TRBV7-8	CASSLSWSYEQYF
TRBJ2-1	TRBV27	CASSFGNEQFF
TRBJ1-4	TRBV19	CASSIPDSGGYEKLFF
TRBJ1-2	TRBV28	CASSPDPGTDSYGYTF
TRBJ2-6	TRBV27	CATRQGTGANVLTF
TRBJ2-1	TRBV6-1	CASSSKSGNEQFF
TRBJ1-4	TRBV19	CASSIAGGTGSTTNEKLFF
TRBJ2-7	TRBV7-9	CASSPRTAEQYF
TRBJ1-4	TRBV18	CASSPTGVEEKLFF
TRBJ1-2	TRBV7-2	CASSPRTGGDWDGYTF
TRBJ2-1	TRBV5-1	CASSLARASYNEQFF
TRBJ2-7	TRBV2	CASSGTLSYEQYF
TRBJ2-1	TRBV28	CASSQNSLPKWNEQFF
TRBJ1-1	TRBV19	CASSISVNTEAFF
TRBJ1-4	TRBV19	CASSTATGTGGEKLFF
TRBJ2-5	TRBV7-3	CASSSRQGAGGETQYF
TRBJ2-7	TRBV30	CAWTPRGFISYEQYF
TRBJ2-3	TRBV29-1	CSVVVVSDTQYF
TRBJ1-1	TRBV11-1	CASSENRGKAFF
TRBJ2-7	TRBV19	CARGNRDYEQYF
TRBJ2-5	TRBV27	CASQSGRAQETQYF
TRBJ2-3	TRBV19	CASTPSRTGEHTDTQYF
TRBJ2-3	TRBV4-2	CASSHLTSGNSDTQYF
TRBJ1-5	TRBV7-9	CASSLAGTGNQPQHF
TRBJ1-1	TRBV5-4	CASGMETQSEAFF
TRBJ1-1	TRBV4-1	CASSQEGEGSTEAFF
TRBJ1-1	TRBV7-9	CASSVLDRVNTEAFF